The T cell receptor beta chain described here comes from a study of blood T cell repertoires in COVID-19. Study-wide background: The analysed material was cDNA or gDNA that came from T cells, B-cell-depleted T cells, or PBMCs.

The CDR3 extends over 12 amino acids. Germline CDR1 is MDHEN and CDR2 is SYDVKM. Deletions cut 2 bases from V and 12 bases from J, with 11 bases between. The protocol was immunoSEQ multiplex PCR, while the TCRdb copy is restricted to in-frame clones and leaves out a portion. Of about 78,000 clones listed, less than 95% were seen once; the top ten hold around 0.96%. This TCR came from a woman aged 45-65 years in a cohort sampled during active COVID-19. Material for sequencing was peripheral blood. V gene TRBV28 combines with J gene TRBJ2-1; D is ambiguous. The CDR3, as DNA: TGTGCCAGCAGTTTAGACACCTTGGGGCAGTTCTTC. It specifies CASSLDTLGQFF.